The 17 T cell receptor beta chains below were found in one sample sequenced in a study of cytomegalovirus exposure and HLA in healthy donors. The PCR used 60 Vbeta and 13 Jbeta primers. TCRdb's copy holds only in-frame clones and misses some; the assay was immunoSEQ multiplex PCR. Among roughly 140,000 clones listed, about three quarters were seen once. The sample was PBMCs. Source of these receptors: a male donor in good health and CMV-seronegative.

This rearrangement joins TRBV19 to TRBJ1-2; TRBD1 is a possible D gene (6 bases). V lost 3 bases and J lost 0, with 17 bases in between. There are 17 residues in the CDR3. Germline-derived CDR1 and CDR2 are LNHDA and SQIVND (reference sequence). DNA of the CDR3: TGTGCCAGTAGTATCCTCGTCGGGACACGTACTAACTATGGCTACACCTTC. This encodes CASSILVGTRTNYGYTF.

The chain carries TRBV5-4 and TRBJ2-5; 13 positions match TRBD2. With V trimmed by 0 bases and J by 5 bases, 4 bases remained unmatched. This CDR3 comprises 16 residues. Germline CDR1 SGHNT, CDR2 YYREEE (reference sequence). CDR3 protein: CASSLGGLAGLETQYF. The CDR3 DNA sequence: TGTGCCAGCAGCTTGGGGGGACTAGCGGGACTTGAGACCCAGTACTTC.

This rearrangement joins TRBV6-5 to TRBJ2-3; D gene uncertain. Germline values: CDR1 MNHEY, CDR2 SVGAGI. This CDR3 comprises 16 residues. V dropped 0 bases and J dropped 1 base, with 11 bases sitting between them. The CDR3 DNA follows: TGTGCCAGCAGTTACTCGGGCCTGCAGGGCACAGATACGCAGTATTTT. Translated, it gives CASSYSGLQGTDTQYF.

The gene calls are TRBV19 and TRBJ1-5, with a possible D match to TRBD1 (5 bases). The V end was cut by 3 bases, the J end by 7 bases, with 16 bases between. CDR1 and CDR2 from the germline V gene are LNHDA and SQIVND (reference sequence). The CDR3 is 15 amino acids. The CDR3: CASSMVGGSGQPQHF. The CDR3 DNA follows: TGTGCCAGTAGTATGGTCGGGGGGTCAGGGCAGCCCCAGCATTTT.

The chain's CDR3 is CASSRTTGMTEAFF. The CDR3 DNA sequence: TGTGCCAGCAGTCGAACGACAGGGATGACTGAAGCTTTCTTT. The chain uses TRBV6-5 and TRBJ1-1; 7 bases map to TRBD1. The CDR3 runs to 14 residues. CDR1 is MNHEY, CDR2 SVGAGI, per germline. V lost 5 bases and J lost 5; bases outside the gene matches: 8.

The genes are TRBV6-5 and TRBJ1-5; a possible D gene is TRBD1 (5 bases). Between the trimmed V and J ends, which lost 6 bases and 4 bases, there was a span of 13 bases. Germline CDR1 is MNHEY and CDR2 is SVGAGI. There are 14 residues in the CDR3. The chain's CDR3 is CASSPDTGNQPQHF. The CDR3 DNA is TGTGCCAGCAGCCCCGACACAGGTAATCAGCCCCAGCATTTT.

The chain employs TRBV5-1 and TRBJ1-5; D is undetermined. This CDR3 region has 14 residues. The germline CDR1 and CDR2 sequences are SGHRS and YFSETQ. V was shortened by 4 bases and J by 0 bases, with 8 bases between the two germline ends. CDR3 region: CASSEDGSNQPQHF. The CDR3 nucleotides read TGCGCCAGCAGCGAGGATGGTAGCAATCAGCCCCAGCATTTT.

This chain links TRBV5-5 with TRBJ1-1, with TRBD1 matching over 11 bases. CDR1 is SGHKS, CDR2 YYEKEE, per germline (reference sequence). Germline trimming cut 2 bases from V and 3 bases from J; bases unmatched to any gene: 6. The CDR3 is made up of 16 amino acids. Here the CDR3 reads CASSFGQGAPDTEAFF. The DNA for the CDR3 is TGTGCCAGCAGCTTCGGACAGGGGGCGCCGGACACTGAAGCTTTCTTT.

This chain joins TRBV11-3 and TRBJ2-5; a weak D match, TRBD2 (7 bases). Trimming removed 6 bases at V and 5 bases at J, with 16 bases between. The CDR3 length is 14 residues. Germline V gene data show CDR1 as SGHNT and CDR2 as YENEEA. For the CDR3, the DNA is TGTGCCAGCAGTAAGGGCGGGGGCATGGAGACCCAGTACTTC. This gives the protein CASSKGGGMETQYF.

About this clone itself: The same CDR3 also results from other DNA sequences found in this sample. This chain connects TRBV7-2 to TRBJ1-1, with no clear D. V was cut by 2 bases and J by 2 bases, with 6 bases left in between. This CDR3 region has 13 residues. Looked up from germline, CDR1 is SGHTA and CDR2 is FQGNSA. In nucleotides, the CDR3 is TGTGCCAGCAGCTTAAGTAGAAACACTGAAGCTTTCTTT. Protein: CASSLSRNTEAFF.

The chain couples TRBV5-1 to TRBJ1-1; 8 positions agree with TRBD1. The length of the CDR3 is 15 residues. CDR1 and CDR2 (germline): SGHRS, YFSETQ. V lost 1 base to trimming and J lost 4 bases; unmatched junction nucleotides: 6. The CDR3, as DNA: TGCGCCAGCAGCTTGAATGCAGGGGGCGGCACTGAAGCTTTCTTT. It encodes CASSLNAGGGTEAFF. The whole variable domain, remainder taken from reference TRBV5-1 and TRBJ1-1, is KAGVTQTPRYLIKTRGQQVTLSCSPISGHRSVSWYQQTPGQGLQFLFEYFSETQRNKGNFPGRFSGRQFSNSRSEMNVSTLELGDSALYLCASSLNAGGGTEAFFGQGTRLTVV.

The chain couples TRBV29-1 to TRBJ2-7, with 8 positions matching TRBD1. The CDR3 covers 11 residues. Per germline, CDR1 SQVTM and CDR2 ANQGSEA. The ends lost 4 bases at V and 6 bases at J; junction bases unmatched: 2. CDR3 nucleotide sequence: TGCAGCGTTGCAGGGGGCGGCGAGCAGTACTTC. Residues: CSVAGGGEQYF.

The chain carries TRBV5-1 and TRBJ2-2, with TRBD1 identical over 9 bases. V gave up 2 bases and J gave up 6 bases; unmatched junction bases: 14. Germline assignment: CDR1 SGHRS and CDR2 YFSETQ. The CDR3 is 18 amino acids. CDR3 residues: CASSFTTKDRGGAGELFF. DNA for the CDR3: TGCGCCAGCAGCTTCACTACCAAGGACAGGGGTGGAGCCGGGGAGCTGTTTTTT.

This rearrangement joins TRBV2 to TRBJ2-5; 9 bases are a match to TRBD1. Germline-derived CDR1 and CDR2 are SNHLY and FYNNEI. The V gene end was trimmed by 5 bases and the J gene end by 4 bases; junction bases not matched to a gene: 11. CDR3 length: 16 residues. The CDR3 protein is CASSRPTGQGRETQYF. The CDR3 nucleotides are TGTGCCAGCAGTAGGCCCACGGGACAGGGCCGAGAGACCCAGTACTTC.

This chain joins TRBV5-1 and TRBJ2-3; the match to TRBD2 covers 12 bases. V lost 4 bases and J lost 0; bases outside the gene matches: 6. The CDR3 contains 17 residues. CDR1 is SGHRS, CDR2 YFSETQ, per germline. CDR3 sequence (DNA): TGCGCCAGCAGCAAGAGGACTAGCGGGACTAGCACAGATACGCAGTATTTT. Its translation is CASSKRTSGTSTDTQYF.

The CDR3 nucleotides are TGCGCCAGCAGCTTGGGAGTCGGACAGGGGCCTTACGAGCAGTACTTC. Protein: CASSLGVGQGPYEQYF. V gene TRBV5-1 combines with J gene TRBJ2-7; 9 nucleotides align to TRBD1. Per the germline V gene, CDR1 is SGHRS and CDR2 is YFSETQ. The CDR3 totals 16 residues. V gave up 0 bases and J gave up 4 bases; unmatched junction bases: 8.

CDR3 loop: CASSVTSGGLAGGYHNEQFF. CDR3 DNA: TGTGCCAGCAGCGTTACGTCCGGGGGACTAGCGGGAGGGTATCACAATGAGCAGTTCTTC. This chain connects TRBV9 to TRBJ2-1, with 16 nucleotides matching TRBD2. The V and J ends lost 2 bases and 5 bases, in that order; junction bases with no gene match: 13. From germline, CDR1 is SGDLS and CDR2 YYNGEE. This CDR3 spans 20 amino acids.